The next 27 T cell receptor beta chains were all read from a single sample in a study of shared clonotypes between healthy human individuals. Only in-frame clones appear in the TCRdb table, and some are missing; sequencing was by immunoSEQ multiplex PCR. The sample has about 2.4 million clones; roughly 93% are singletons. What was sequenced was naive CD4+ T cells from PBMCs. Subset noted: CD45RA+ positively selected. These receptors were taken from a man between 18 and 29 years old in good health. Some clones in this sample may be carry-over from other donors' samples.

The chain couples TRBV5-4 to TRBJ1-2; 10 bases fit TRBD1. The length of the CDR3 is 13 residues. The germline CDR1 and CDR2 sequences are SGHNT and YYREEE (reference sequence). With 5 bases clipped from V and 6 bases from J, the junction kept 4 bases outside the gene matches. The CDR3 sequence: CASRVGQGDGYTF. The CDR3 nucleotides read TGTGCCAGCAGGGTTGGACAGGGGGATGGCTACACCTTC.

This chain links TRBV10-3 with TRBJ1-5, with 7 positions matching TRBD1. Trimming at V came to 4 bases and at J to 2 bases, leaving 2 bases not matched to a gene. Germline V gene data show CDR1 as ENHRY and CDR2 as SYGVKD. This CDR3 spans 14 amino acids. The CDR3 spells CAISGQGGNQPQHF. CDR3 nucleotide sequence: TGTGCCATCAGTGGGCAGGGGGGCAATCAGCCCCAGCATTTT.

A word on this clone: At the DNA level, this CDR3 is encoded by other sequences in the same sample as well. J is TRBJ2-3 and V is TRBV29-1, with TRBD2 as a possible D gene (5 bases). Germline CDR1 reads SQVTM; CDR2 reads ANQGSEA. V dropped 8 bases and J dropped 0 bases, with 9 bases sitting between them. The CDR3 extends over 12 amino acids. The CDR3 bases are TGCAGCTCGGGCGGGAGCACAGATACGCAGTATTTT. It translates to CSSGGSTDTQYF.

V usage is TRBV7-3 and J usage is TRBJ2-5, with TRBD2 matching 16 bases. Looked up from germline, CDR1 is SGHTA and CDR2 is FQGTGA. Germline trimming cut 3 bases from V and 2 bases from J; bases unmatched to any gene: 9. CDR3 length: 19 amino acids. This chain's CDR3 is CASSLIFTGLAGGQETQYF. The CDR3, as DNA: TGTGCCAGCAGCTTGATTTTTACGGGACTAGCGGGAGGGCAAGAGACCCAGTACTTC.

J is TRBJ1-1 and V is TRBV4-2; D remains unclear. V lost 1 base and J lost 1, with 7 bases in between. Germline V gene lookup returns CDR1 LGHNA and CDR2 YNFKEQ. The CDR3 length is 14 residues. The CDR3 loop reads CASSQGKPNTEAFF. The CDR3 DNA follows: TGTGCCAGCAGCCAAGGCAAACCGAACACTGAAGCTTTCTTT.

The J gene is TRBJ1-4, the V gene TRBV19; D may be TRBD1 (6 bases). V lost 7 bases, J lost 0 bases, and 21 bases lay in between. The CDR3 totals 18 residues. Germline V lookup: CDR1 LNHDA, CDR2 SQIVND (reference sequence). CDR3 nucleotides: TGTGCCAGTAACCGGGACACAGCAATCCATGCAACTAATGAAAAACTGTTTTTT. It specifies CASNRDTAIHATNEKLFF.

V usage is TRBV6-1 and J usage is TRBJ1-2; D remains ambiguous. Germline V gene sequence: CDR1 MNHNS, CDR2 SASEGT. The CDR3 is 13 amino acids. V was clipped by 2 bases and J by 7 bases, with 11 bases between them. The CDR3 sequence is CASSERIPPGYTF. CDR3 bases: TGTGCCAGCAGTGAAAGGATCCCGCCTGGCTACACCTTC.

This chain uses TRBV19 with TRBJ1-5, with D maybe TRBD1 (6 bases). Germline-derived CDR1 and CDR2 are LNHDA and SQIVND (reference sequence). The CDR3 is 15 amino acids. With 2 bases removed from V and 3 bases from J, the gap between germline ends came to 11 bases. The CDR3: CASSIPRQDNQPQHF. DNA of the CDR3: TGTGCCAGTAGTATACCAAGACAGGACAATCAGCCCCAGCATTTT.

Written as DNA, the CDR3 is TGTGCCAGCAGCGCGAGGGGGTCGAACACTGAAGCTTTCTTT. Translation gives CASSARGSNTEAFF. This sequence joins TRBV5-4 and TRBJ1-1; a possible D gene is TRBD1 (6 bases). Looked up from germline, CDR1 is SGHNT and CDR2 is YYREEE (reference sequence). The CDR3 is 14 amino acids. Trimming cost V 4 bases and J 1 base, with 11 bases left between them.

The J gene is TRBJ2-7, the V gene TRBV27; D may be TRBD2 (6 bases). Between the trimmed V and J ends, which lost 5 bases and 9 bases, there was a span of 20 bases. The germline V gene encodes CDR1 MNHEY and CDR2 SMNVEV (reference sequence). CDR3 length equals 14 residues. DNA for the CDR3: TGTGCCAGCAGTCCACTAGGGGAGGATATCGGGCAGTACTTC. Translated, it gives CASSPLGEDIGQYF.

The V call is TRBV10-3, the J call TRBJ1-2; D is perhaps TRBD1 (6 bases). The CDR3 covers 14 residues. Trimming left V 6 bases short and J 5 bases short, with 16 bases between. Germline CDR1 and CDR2: ENHRY and SYGVKD. CDR3 sequence: CAISTGSLGYGYTF. DNA for the CDR3: TGTGCCATCAGCACAGGGAGTCTTGGGTATGGCTACACCTTC.

The rearrangement uses TRBV5-1 and TRBJ1-1, with a tentative D call TRBD1 (6 bases). This CDR3 comprises 17 residues. Germline CDR1 reads SGHRS; CDR2 reads YFSETQ. V was pared by 6 bases and J by 0 bases, with 21 bases between. Here the CDR3 DNA reads TGCGCCAGCACCCTCACTGTGGGGGGGCGAGTGAACACTGAAGCTTTCTTT. Translation: CASTLTVGGRVNTEAFF.

V usage is TRBV7-3 and J usage is TRBJ2-3; D ambiguous. This CDR3 is 16 amino acids long. Trimming shortened V by 0 bases and J by 2 bases, and 12 bases separated the two germline ends. Germline V gives CDR1 SGHTA, CDR2 FQGTGA. CDR3 nucleotide sequence: TGTGCCAGCAGCTTAACGCCCCTCTCAACCACAGATACGCAGTATTTT. This encodes CASSLTPLSTTDTQYF.

The chain joins TRBV6-1 to TRBJ1-2, with D possibly TRBD1 on 6 matching bases. The CDR3 has 15 residues. Germline lookup yields CDR1 MNHNS and CDR2 SASEGT. Trimming removed 6 bases from V and 4 bases from J, with 18 bases in between. CDR3 amino acids: CASSLGGAVVYGYTF. The CDR3 region has the DNA TGTGCCAGCAGCCTGGGGGGGGCCGTGGTCTATGGCTACACCTTC.

The rearrangement joins TRBV4-1 to TRBJ1-2; 9 bases are shared with TRBD1. This CDR3 region has 15 residues. V trimming: 3 bases; J trimming: 4 bases; junction bases outside the gene matches: 6. CDR1 and CDR2 (germline): MGHRA, YSYEKL. The CDR3 loop is CASSQTGGLFYGYTF. DNA for the CDR3: TGCGCCAGCAGCCAGACAGGGGGACTATTCTATGGCTACACCTTC.

The V call is TRBV4-3, the J call TRBJ1-5; tentatively, D is TRBD1 (6 bases). V lost 4 bases to trimming and J lost 7 bases, with 20 bases between them. The germline V gene encodes CDR1 LGHNA and CDR2 YSLEER. The CDR3 totals 16 residues. The DNA of the CDR3 is TGCGCCAGCAGCCGCGAGCGAACAGGGTCAGGACAGCCCCAGCATTTT. Translation: CASSRERTGSGQPQHF.

The chain uses TRBV18 and TRBJ2-5, with 7 bases identical to TRBD1. The J call may be faulty, since TRBJ2-7 better matches the DNA end. Germline CDR1 and CDR2: KGHSH and LQKENI. The CDR3 sequence is 14 residues long. CDR3 amino acids: CASSRSQGDYEQYF. The CDR3 DNA reads TGTGCCAGCTCAAGGTCGCAGGGGGACTACGAGCAGTACTTC.

This clone was seen only once. The V gene is TRBV9, the J gene TRBJ2-3; D unclear. The CDR3 is 13 residues long. Trimming left V 4 bases short and J 6 bases short, with 12 bases between. Germline V gene sequence: CDR1 SGDLS, CDR2 YYNGEE. Here the CDR3 DNA reads TGTGCCAGCAGCCCTACGTCCGGCGATACGCAGTATTTT. This sequence encodes CASSPTSGDTQYF.

The CDR3 coding sequence is TGTGCTAGTGCCATTTCCGAGGCAAACATTCAGTACTTC. Protein: CASAISEANIQYF. This chain uses TRBV12-5 with TRBJ2-4; D call uncertain. The CDR3 runs 13 residues. V was trimmed by 7 bases and J by 6 bases, leaving 13 bases between them. CDR1 LGHNT and CDR2 FRNRAP come from the germline V gene.

The chain uses TRBV28 and TRBJ2-1, with 10 bases that match TRBD1. V trimming: 6 bases; J trimming: 4 bases; junction bases outside the gene matches: 9. Germline V gene sequence: CDR1 MDHEN, CDR2 SYDVKM. This CDR3 contains 16 residues. CDR3 DNA sequence: TGTGCCAGCAGGGAACCCGGACAGGGGGGGTACAATGAGCAGTTCTTC. It translates to CASREPGQGGYNEQFF.

In nucleotides, the CDR3 is TGTGCCAGTAGTATTTATGCCCAGCCAGGCTATGGCTACACCTTC. This sequence encodes CASSIYAQPGYGYTF. The chain links TRBV19 to TRBJ1-2; D ambiguous. The V gene lost 3 bases and the J gene lost 4 bases, with 15 bases spanning the gap. Germline CDR1 LNHDA, CDR2 SQIVND (reference sequence). This CDR3 is built from 15 residues.

V is TRBV7-8 and J is TRBJ2-2; TRBD2 matches 8 bases. This CDR3 is built from 14 residues. Germline CDR1 reads SGHVS; CDR2 reads FQNEAQ. The ends lost 10 bases at V and 1 base at J; junction bases unmatched: 5. The CDR3 bases are TGTGCCACCGGGGGGGAGCGGAACACCGGGGAGCTGTTTTTT. As protein: CATGGERNTGELFF.

About this clone: At one end the junction does not follow the germline gene, possibly because of a read error. V and J are TRBV28 and TRBJ2-7, with TRBD2 matching over 7 bases. CDR3 length: 12 residues. Germline loops: CDR1 MDHEN, CDR2 SYDVKM. The CDR3, as DNA: TGTGTCAGCGGGACTGGGTCCTACGAGCAGTACTTC. Protein: CVSGTGSYEQYF.

The genes are TRBV5-1 and TRBJ2-3; a possible D gene is TRBD1 (5 bases). CDR3 length: 16 amino acids. Trimming stripped 0 bases from V and 2 bases from J, with 13 bases between. In germline, CDR1 is SGHRS, CDR2 YFSETQ. The CDR3 spells CASSLAPAGFTDTQYF. The CDR3 coding sequence is TGCGCCAGCAGCTTGGCCCCGGCAGGGTTCACAGATACGCAGTATTTT.

V usage is TRBV19 and J usage is TRBJ2-1, with TRBD2 identical over 12 bases. Germline loops: CDR1 LNHDA, CDR2 SQIVND (reference sequence). The CDR3 sequence is 15 residues long. Trimming at V came to 2 bases and at J to 11 bases, leaving 7 bases not matched to a gene. CDR3 bases: TGTGCCAGTAGTATATGGGGACTAGCGGGCAAAAAGCAGTTCTTC. Protein product: CASSIWGLAGKKQFF.

The chain couples TRBV18 to TRBJ2-2; possible D gene TRBD1, 5 bases. The germline V gene encodes CDR1 KGHSH and CDR2 LQKENI. V lost 5 bases and J 0 bases, leaving 10 bases between the germline ends. The CDR3 contains 15 residues. CDR3 coding DNA: TGTGCCAGCTCATCAGGGCTTACGAACACCGGGGAGCTGTTTTTT. It yields the protein CASSSGLTNTGELFF. The full variable domain, with the rest looked up from reference TRBV18 and TRBJ2-2, is NAGVMQNPRHLVRRRGQEARLRCSPMKGHSHVYWYRQLPEEGLKFMVYLQKENIIDESGMPKERFSAEFPKEGPSILRIQQVVRGDSAAYFCASSSGLTNTGELFFGEGSRLTVL.

V usage is TRBV6-1 and J usage is TRBJ1-4, with D possibly being TRBD1 (5 bases). Germline V gene sequence: CDR1 MNHNS, CDR2 SASEGT. With 8 bases removed from V and 7 bases from J, the gap between germline ends came to 14 bases. The CDR3 consists of 13 residues. CDR3 region: CASFRPGLEKLFF. DNA for the CDR3: TGTGCCAGCTTTAGACCGGGGCTTGAAAAACTGTTTTTT.